One and the same sample provided the 32 T cell receptor beta chains below, sequenced in a study of T cell responses to AZD1222 COVID-19 vaccine. Assay used: immunoSEQ multiplex PCR; TCRdb lists only in-frame clones, some missing. The sample yields more than 85,000 clones, roughly 93% seen once. The sequences come from peripheral blood, collected 28 days after the second AZD1222 dose. The receptor source for this set is an adult who received the AZD1222 COVID-19 vaccine.

The sample holds one count of this clone. The V gene is TRBV9, the J gene TRBJ2-7, with 10 bases fitting TRBD2. The CDR3 consists of 15 residues. The V gene end was trimmed by 5 bases and the J gene end by 2 bases; junction bases not matched to a gene: 7. Germline CDR1 is SGDLS and CDR2 is YYNGEE. CDR3: CASRISGGITYEQYF. The CDR3 DNA reads as TGTGCCAGCAGGATTAGCGGGGGGATAACCTACGAGCAGTACTTC.

The chain has TRBV29-1 and TRBJ2-3, with TRBD2 matching 9 bases. After removal of 7 bases from V and 6 bases from J, the junction contained 11 bases not matched to a gene. Germline CDR1 SQVTM, CDR2 ANQGSEA. There are 14 residues in the CDR3. CDR3 bases: TGCAGCGCCCTCACAGCGGGAGGTGTGGATACGCAGTATTTT. It codes for CSALTAGGVDTQYF.

The V and J genes are TRBV7-9 and TRBJ1-1; the D is unclear. The V gene's germline CDR1 is SEHNR and CDR2 FQNEAQ (reference sequence). This CDR3 is 13 amino acids long. Trimming removed 5 bases at V and 1 base at J, with 8 bases between. CDR3 region: CASSPRENTEAFF. The CDR3 nucleotides are TGTGCCAGCAGCCCTCGGGAGAACACTGAAGCTTTCTTT.

The CDR3 loop reads CASSRERNYGYTF. Here the CDR3 DNA reads TGTGCCAGTAGCCGGGAGAGAAACTATGGCTACACCTTC. The genes are TRBV19 and TRBJ1-2; no firm D call. Trimming removed 6 bases from V and 2 bases from J, with 10 bases in between. CDR1 is LNHDA and CDR2 is SQIVND in the germline V gene (reference sequence). The CDR3 has 13 amino acids.

The J gene is TRBJ2-7, the V gene TRBV18; 7 bases are shared with TRBD1. J was trimmed by 4 bases and V by 0 bases; bases with no gene match: 6. The CDR3 has 15 residues. Germline assignment: CDR1 KGHSH and CDR2 LQKENI. CDR3 in amino acids: CASSPPDHRGYEQYF. The CDR3 DNA is TGTGCCAGCTCACCACCTGATCACAGGGGATACGAGCAGTACTTC. Looking up the rest from reference TRBV18 and TRBJ2-7 gives the full variable domain: NAGVMQNPRHLVRRRGQEARLRCSPMKGHSHVYWYRQLPEEGLKFMVYLQKENIIDESGMPKERFSAEFPKEGPSILRIQQVVRGDSAAYFCASSPPDHRGYEQYFGPGTRLTVT.

The CDR3 DNA is TGTGCCAGCAGTGAAGCCCAGGGCACCGGGGAGCTGTTTTTT. Residues: CASSEAQGTGELFF. The chain carries TRBV6-1 and TRBJ2-2; D may be TRBD1 (5 bases). V shed 0 bases and J shed 4 bases, with 6 bases lying between them. This CDR3 spans 14 amino acids. Germline V gene sequence: CDR1 MNHNS, CDR2 SASEGT.

V is TRBV19 and J is TRBJ2-2, with D possibly matching TRBD1 (6 bases). V was trimmed by 1 base and J by 5 bases, leaving 14 bases between them. Germline V lookup: CDR1 LNHDA, CDR2 SQIVND (reference sequence). CDR3 size: 16 residues. The CDR3 DNA follows: TGTGCCAGTAGTATAGTACACAGGGCAGGGACCGGGGAGCTGTTTTTT. This codes for CASSIVHRAGTGELFF.

The rearrangement uses TRBV6-5 and TRBJ1-1, with D possibly TRBD1 on 6 matching bases. CDR3 size: 14 residues. CDR1 is MNHEY, CDR2 SVGAGI, per germline. V lost 7 bases, J lost 4 bases, and 16 bases lay in between. This CDR3 is CASMQGPLSTEAFF. CDR3 DNA: TGTGCCAGCATGCAGGGGCCGCTGAGCACTGAAGCTTTCTTT.

CDR3 protein: CASSLGWDGNTEAFF. The CDR3 bases are TGTGCCAGCAGCTTAGGTTGGGACGGGAACACTGAAGCTTTCTTT. This chain connects TRBV7-9 to TRBJ1-1, with D perhaps TRBD1 (5 bases). V dropped 1 base and J dropped 1 base, with 10 bases sitting between them. Germline V lookup: CDR1 SEHNR, CDR2 FQNEAQ (reference sequence). The CDR3 totals 15 residues.

J is TRBJ1-3 and V is TRBV14; D remains unclear. The CDR3 contains 16 residues. Per the germline V gene, CDR1 is SGHDN and CDR2 is FVKESK. Deletions cut 4 bases from V and 2 bases from J, with 15 bases between. The CDR3: CASSRGGFTAGNTIYF. The CDR3 DNA is TGTGCCAGCAGCCGGGGAGGGTTCACAGCTGGAAACACCATATATTTT. The full variable domain, completed using reference TRBV14 and TRBJ1-3, is EAGVTQFPSHSVIEKGQTVTLRCDPISGHDNLYWYRRVMGKEIKFLLHFVKESKQDESGMPNNRFLAERTGGTYSTLKVQPAELEDSGVYFCASSRGGFTAGNTIYFGEGSWLTVV.

The CDR3 DNA is TGTGCCAACTACAGGGCTAACACCGGGGAGCTGTTTTTT. It encodes CANYRANTGELFF. The chain links TRBV7-8 to TRBJ2-2; D is possibly TRBD1 (6 bases). Deletions cut 10 bases from V and 2 bases from J, with 11 bases between. Germline-derived CDR1 and CDR2 are SGHVS and FQNEAQ. CDR3 size: 13 residues.

The CDR3 sequence: CASSRNTGHTYEQYF. As DNA, the CDR3 is TGTGCCAGCAGCCGGAATACAGGGCACACCTACGAGCAGTACTTC. The V and J genes are TRBV14 and TRBJ2-7; a possible D gene is TRBD1 (6 bases). The germline V gene encodes CDR1 SGHDN and CDR2 FVKESK. This CDR3 contains 15 residues. V lost 4 bases and J 2 bases, leaving 15 bases between the germline ends.

V is TRBV5-4 and J is TRBJ2-2; D gene uncertain. The length of the CDR3 is 15 residues. V gave up 0 bases and J gave up 1 base, with 7 bases separating them. CDR1 is SGHNT, CDR2 YYREEE, per germline (reference sequence). The CDR3 DNA sequence: TGTGCCAGCAGCTTGGTCGGGTTGAACACCGGGGAGCTGTTTTTT. Its translation: CASSLVGLNTGELFF.

The chain has TRBV7-9 and TRBJ2-2; D is perhaps TRBD2 (5 bases). Germline values: CDR1 SEHNR, CDR2 FQNEAQ (reference sequence). The CDR3 is made up of 14 amino acids. V lost 1 base and J lost 4, with 7 bases in between. For the CDR3, the DNA is TGTGCCAGCAGCTTAGGCCTAGCCACCGGGGAGCTGTTTTTT. Protein: CASSLGLATGELFF.

V is TRBV14 and J is TRBJ2-7, with 14 bases matching TRBD2. Per the germline V gene, CDR1 is SGHDN and CDR2 is FVKESK. Trimming cost V 4 bases and J 5 bases; bases outside gene matches: 13. The CDR3 length is 18 residues. CDR3 in DNA: TGTGCCAGCAGCCTTGAGACTAGCGGGGGGGCCGTCAGCCACGAGCAGTACTTC. Amino acid sequence: CASSLETSGGAVSHEQYF.

The genes are TRBV2 and TRBJ1-3, with 7 bases aligning to TRBD1. After removal of 6 bases from V and 8 bases from J, the junction contained 7 bases not matched to a gene. Per germline, CDR1 SNHLY and CDR2 FYNNEI. The CDR3 length is 13 residues. The CDR3 DNA is TGTGCCAGCAGAGAGGACAGGTCGCACACCATATATTTT. Its translation is CASREDRSHTIYF.

The CDR3 coding sequence is TGTGCCAGCAGCCAACCCTCTGATAGTGGGGGGGCGGCAAATAATGAGCAGTTCTTC. It translates to CASSQPSDSGGAANNEQFF. This rearrangement joins TRBV3-1 (or the pseudogene TRBV3-2) to TRBJ2-1; D is perhaps TRBD2 (7 bases). There are 19 residues in the CDR3. From germline, CDR1 is LGHDT and CDR2 YNNKEL (reference sequence). Trimming pared 2 bases from V and 7 bases from J, leaving 27 bases between.

The chain is built from TRBV5-1 and TRBJ1-2; the D is unclear. CDR3 length: 13 amino acids. The ends were cut back, 5 bases at V and 11 bases at J, with 19 bases in the middle. Germline V gene lookup returns CDR1 SGHRS and CDR2 YFSETQ. In DNA form, the CDR3 reads TGCGCCAGCAGGACTAATCCCCCGGAGGAGTACACCTTC. Protein: CASRTNPPEEYTF.

The V and J genes are TRBV5-1 and TRBJ2-3; TRBD1 might be the D (6 bases). Germline-derived CDR1 and CDR2 are SGHRS and YFSETQ. Trimming shortened V by 6 bases and J by 2 bases, and 10 bases separated the two germline ends. There are 13 residues in the CDR3. The CDR3 bases are TGCGCCAGCAAGGACAGAATCACAGATACGCAGTATTTT. Residues: CASKDRITDTQYF.

CDR3 coding DNA: TGCAGCGTTGAAGGGGGAGGGTTTGGCGGCGAGCAGTACTTC. Encoded protein: CSVEGGGFGGEQYF. The chain joins TRBV29-1 to TRBJ2-7; TRBD2 matches at 7 bases. This CDR3 comprises 14 residues. Trimming at V came to 1 base and at J to 6 bases, leaving 9 bases not matched to a gene. Germline V gene sequence: CDR1 SQVTM, CDR2 ANQGSEA.

V gene TRBV6-5 combines with J gene TRBJ1-1; D possibly corresponds to TRBD1 (5 bases). The germline V and J ends were trimmed by 6 bases and 1 base, with 9 bases remaining between them. Germline V gives CDR1 MNHEY, CDR2 SVGAGI. The CDR3 is made up of 13 amino acids. CDR3 in amino acids: CASSRGPNTEAFF. The DNA for the CDR3 is TGTGCCAGCAGCCGGGGCCCGAACACTGAAGCTTTCTTT.

V and J are TRBV5-4 and TRBJ1-3, with D possibly matching TRBD1 (5 bases). This CDR3 is built from 17 residues. V was shortened by 4 bases and J by 4 bases, with 21 bases between the two germline ends. CDR1 and CDR2 (germline): SGHNT, YYREEE (reference sequence). The CDR3 nucleotides read TGTGCCAGCAGCCCTAAAGAGGTCGGGGGGTTCGGAAACACCATATATTTT. This translates into CASSPKEVGGFGNTIYF. The variable domain in full, with the rest retrieved from reference TRBV5-4 and TRBJ1-3, is ETGVTQSPTHLIKTRGQQVTLRCSSQSGHNTVSWYQQALGQGPQFIFQYYREEENGRGNFPPRFSGLQFPNYSSELNVNALELDDSALYLCASSPKEVGGFGNTIYFGEGSWLTVV.

The rearrangement links TRBV25-1 to TRBJ1-1; 7 bases line up with TRBD1. CDR1 MGHDK and CDR2 SYGVNS come from the germline V gene. V dropped 6 bases and J dropped 5; count of bases not matched to a gene: 18. The CDR3 is made up of 17 amino acids. Here the CDR3 DNA reads TGTGCCAGCAGCCGGATGCGTACGGGACAGCGAGAGACTGAAGCTTTCTTT. This gives the protein CASSRMRTGQRETEAFF.

The chain couples TRBV20-1 to TRBJ1-5; no clear D gene. Germline values: CDR1 DFQATT, CDR2 SNEGSKA (reference sequence). V was clipped by 3 bases and J by 0 bases, with 9 bases between them. There are 14 residues in the CDR3. CDR3 nucleotides: TGCAGTGCTAGTGGAGGGATTAGCAATCAGCCCCAGCATTTT. It specifies CSASGGISNQPQHF.

The V and J genes are TRBV21-1 and TRBJ2-5; the D call TRBD1 from the table was never checked on the DNA. TRBV21-1 is a listed pseudogene. The CDR3 consists of 15 residues. For the CDR3, the DNA is TGTGCCAGACAGGGGGCAGGGTGGGTCCAAGAGACCCAGTACTTC. Its protein is CARQGAGWVQETQYF.

V gene TRBV3-1 (or the pseudogene TRBV3-2) combines with J gene TRBJ1-1, with TRBD1 matching 7 bases. The V gene's germline CDR1 is LGHDT and CDR2 YNNKEL (reference sequence). V was clipped by 7 bases and J by 1 base; unmatched bases: 9. This CDR3 comprises 15 residues. The CDR3 protein is CASTPGGLQNTEAFF. Written as DNA, the CDR3 is TGTGCCAGCACCCCAGGGGGACTCCAGAACACTGAAGCTTTCTTT.

The rearrangement uses TRBV4-2 and TRBJ2-1; D is undetermined. Germline V gene data show CDR1 as LGHNA and CDR2 as YNFKEQ. This CDR3 contains 14 residues. V gave up 1 base and J gave up 6 bases, with 10 bases separating them. In DNA form, the CDR3 reads TGTGCCAGCAGCCAAGTGATCACTCTCAATGAGCAGTTCTTC. Translation gives CASSQVITLNEQFF.

This clone was counted a single time. This chain joins TRBV15 and TRBJ2-1; D is possibly TRBD1 (6 bases). Germline CDR1 and CDR2: LNHNV and YYDKDF (reference sequence). CDR3 size: 14 residues. The V end lost 1 base, the J end lost 9 bases, and 13 bases lay between the germline ends. This CDR3 reads CATSRGGPQGEQFF. As DNA, the CDR3 is TGTGCCACCAGCAGAGGGGGGCCCCAGGGTGAGCAGTTCTTC.

This chain links TRBV5-1 with TRBJ2-7, with D possibly being TRBD1 (6 bases). This CDR3 comprises 14 residues. The germline V gene encodes CDR1 SGHRS and CDR2 YFSETQ. Trimming removed 6 bases from V and 1 base from J, with 14 bases in between. The CDR3 sequence: CASTPGRGSYEQYF. DNA for the CDR3: TGCGCCAGCACCCCCGGAAGGGGGTCCTACGAGCAGTACTTC.

CDR3 in DNA: TGTGCCTGGAAGTCGCCAAATTATAATTCACCCCTCCACTTT. Its translation: CAWKSPNYNSPLHF. The chain is built from TRBV30 and TRBJ1-6; D gene unclear. The V end lost 4 bases, the J end lost 4 bases, and 11 bases lay between the germline ends. The germline gives CDR1 GTSNPN, CDR2 SVGIG (reference sequence). CDR3 length: 14 residues.

This chain joins TRBV28 and TRBJ2-5; 7 bases fit TRBD2. The CDR3 totals 15 residues. CDR1 and CDR2 (germline): MDHEN, SYDVKM. Germline trimming cut 7 bases from V and 6 bases from J; bases unmatched to any gene: 14. This CDR3 is CASIYIGSSGQTQYF. In nucleotides, the CDR3 is TGTGCCAGCATCTACATAGGGTCTAGCGGACAGACCCAGTACTTC.

The V call is TRBV5-1, the J call TRBJ2-7, with 9 positions matching TRBD1. The CDR3 has 15 amino acids. V dropped 3 bases and J dropped 1; count of bases not matched to a gene: 5. Germline-derived CDR1 and CDR2 are SGHRS and YFSETQ. CDR3 sequence reads: CASSSLGTGSYEQYF. CDR3 sequence (DNA): TGCGCCAGCAGCTCTTTAGGGACAGGGTCCTACGAGCAGTACTTC.